These 3 T cell receptor beta chains were all obtained from the same sample, sequenced in a study of CD8+CD57+ T cells in acquired aplastic anemia (dated by TCRdb to between 2017 and 2018). Patients chosen for sequencing had shown expansion of CD8+CD57+ cells by flow cytometry. The instrument given in TCRdb is Illumina HiSeq 2000. TCR beta VDJ combination and CDR3 sequence profiling used genomic DNA as the template. The public reads were reprocessed in TCRdb via fastp at Q25 and MiXCR, keeping in-frame beta chains. Entries are consolidated by CDR3 protein sequence, retaining the most common genes and DNA. Counted in this sample were around 430,000 distinct CDR3 sequences; approximately 32% of them appeared once. In total, the top ten clones hold roughly 0.8% of the sample. Sample: sorted CD4+, CD8+, or CD8+CD57+ T cells (not recorded which) from PBMCs. The origin of the receptors is a human donor with aplastic anemia.

At least ten counts were recorded for this clonotype. The chain has TRBV6-4 and TRBJ2-3; D uncertain. Germline CDR1 is MRHNA and CDR2 is SNTAGT. V was shortened by 2 bases and J by 10 bases, with 10 bases between the two germline ends. The CDR3 extends over 12 amino acids. CDR3 DNA sequence: TGTGCCAGCAGTGACGGACCTGAGCCGCAGTATTTT. This gives the protein CASSDGPEPQYF.

A word on this clonotype: At one end the junction does not follow the germline gene, possibly because of a read error. V and J are TRBV10-3 and TRBJ1-2; D is ambiguous. Per the germline V gene, CDR1 is ENHRY and CDR2 is SYGVKD. The CDR3 contains 10 residues. The CDR3, as DNA: TGTGCCAGCAGTTTTACGGGGTACACCTTC. Translated, it gives CASSFTGYTF.

In this sample, this clonotype turned up a few times. The J gene is TRBJ2-7, the V gene TRBV19; D is ambiguous. Germline V gene sequence: CDR1 LNHDA, CDR2 SQIVND (reference sequence). The CDR3 extends over 12 amino acids. V lost 6 bases, J lost 3 bases, and 9 bases lay in between. CDR3: CASRGKDYEQYV. Written as DNA, the CDR3 is TGTGCCAGTAGGGGTAAGGACTACGAGCAGTACGTC.